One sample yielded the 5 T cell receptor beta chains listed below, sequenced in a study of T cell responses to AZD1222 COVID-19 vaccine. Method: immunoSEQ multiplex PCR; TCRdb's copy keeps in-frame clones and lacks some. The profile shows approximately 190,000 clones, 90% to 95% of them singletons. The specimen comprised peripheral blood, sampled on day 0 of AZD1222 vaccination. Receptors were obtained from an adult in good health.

DNA for the CDR3: TGCACCAGCACCACCTTACCAGGGGGCGGCTACACCTTC. It codes for CTSTTLPGGGYTF. The chain carries TRBV1 and TRBJ1-2; TRBD1 is taken as the D call from the table, unchecked against the DNA. TRBV1 is shown as a pseudogene. The CDR3 length is 13 residues.

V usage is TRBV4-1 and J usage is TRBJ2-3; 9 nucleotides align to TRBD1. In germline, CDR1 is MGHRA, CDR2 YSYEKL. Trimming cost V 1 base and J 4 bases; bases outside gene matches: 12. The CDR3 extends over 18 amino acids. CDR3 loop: CASSQVLPTGGSADTQYF. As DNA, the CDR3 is TGCGCCAGCAGCCAAGTTCTACCAACAGGGGGCAGCGCAGATACGCAGTATTTT.

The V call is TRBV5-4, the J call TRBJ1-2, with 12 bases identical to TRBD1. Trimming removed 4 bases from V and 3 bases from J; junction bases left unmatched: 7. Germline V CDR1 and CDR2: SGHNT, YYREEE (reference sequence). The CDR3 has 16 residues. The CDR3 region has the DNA TGTGCCAGCAGCGGCCGGGACAGGGGGCAGTACTATGGCTACACCTTC. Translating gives CASSGRDRGQYYGYTF. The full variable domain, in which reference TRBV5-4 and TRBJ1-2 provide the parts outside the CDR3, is ETGVTQSPTHLIKTRGQQVTLRCSSQSGHNTVSWYQQALGQGPQFIFQYYREEENGRGNFPPRFSGLQFPNYSSELNVNALELDDSALYLCASSGRDRGQYYGYTFGSGTRLTVV.

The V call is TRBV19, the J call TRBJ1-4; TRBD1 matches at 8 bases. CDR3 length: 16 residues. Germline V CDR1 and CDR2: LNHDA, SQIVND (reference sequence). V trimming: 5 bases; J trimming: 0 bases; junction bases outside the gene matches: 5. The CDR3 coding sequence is TGTGCCAGTAGTGGCCAGGGGGCCTCAACTAATGAAAAACTGTTTTTT. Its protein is CASSGQGASTNEKLFF.

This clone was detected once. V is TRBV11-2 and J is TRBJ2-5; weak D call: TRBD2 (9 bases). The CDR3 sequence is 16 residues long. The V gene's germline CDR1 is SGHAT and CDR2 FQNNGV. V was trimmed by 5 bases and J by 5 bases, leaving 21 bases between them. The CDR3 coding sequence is TGTGCCAGCAGCCCGACAGGGGAAAGCGGGGGGGAGACCCAGTACTTC. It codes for CASSPTGESGGETQYF.